The 9 T cell receptor beta chains listed next were all sequenced from one sample in a study of shared clonotypes between healthy human individuals. Data came from immunoSEQ multiplex PCR; TCRdb stores just in-frame clones and leaves some out. In the table there are around 690,000 clones, around 90% of which are singletons. Sequencing was done on a sample of memory CD8+ T cells from PBMCs. Documented subset: CD45RO+ cells pooled with CCR7-negative TemRA cells. The origin of the receptors is a man aged 18 to 29 in good health. Some clones in this sample may be carry-over from other donors' samples.

The DNA for the CDR3 is TGTGCCGGGGGGAGGTCCGGGCAGCCCCAGCATTTT. The encoded protein is CAGGRSGQPQHF. The chain is built from TRBV2 and TRBJ1-5, with a possible D match to TRBD1 (5 bases). The V and J ends lost 11 bases and 7 bases respectively, with 15 bases between them. This CDR3 has 12 residues. Germline V gives CDR1 SNHLY, CDR2 FYNNEI. Full variable domain (remainder filled in from reference TRBV2 and TRBJ1-5): EPEVTQTPSHQVTQMGQEVILRCVPISNHLYFYWYRQILGQKVEFLVSFYNNEISEKSEIFDDQFSVERPDGSNFTLKIRSTKLEDSAMYFCAGGRSGQPQHFGDGTRLSIL.

V is TRBV5-6 and J is TRBJ2-5; D may be TRBD1 (6 bases). The tail of the sequence fits TRBJ2-7 better, so the J call may be wrong. CDR1 is SGHDT, CDR2 YYEEEE, per germline. This CDR3 comprises 15 residues. The CDR3 DNA follows: TGTGCCAGCAGCTTGACCGGGACAAACTCCTACGAGCAGTACTTC. It yields the protein CASSLTGTNSYEQYF.

The CDR3 loop is CASRKREGLYEQFF. The CDR3 DNA is TGCGCCAGCAGGAAGCGGGAGGGCCTCTATGAGCAGTTCTTC. V is TRBV10-2 and J is TRBJ2-1; the match to TRBD2 covers 10 bases. The ends lost 6 bases at V and 8 bases at J; junction bases unmatched: 7. Germline-derived CDR1 and CDR2 are WSHSY and SAAADI. This CDR3 region has 14 residues.

V is TRBV10-3 and J is TRBJ1-3, with D unclear. Germline lookup yields CDR1 ENHRY and CDR2 SYGVKD. The CDR3 runs 13 residues. Trimming took 8 bases from V and 1 from J, leaving 9 bases between them. Written as DNA, the CDR3 is TGTGCCATCGGACCAGGATCTGGAAACACCATATATTTT. Translation: CAIGPGSGNTIYF.

V usage is TRBV13 and J usage is TRBJ1-6; D gene ambiguous. Germline V gene data show CDR1 as PRHDT and CDR2 as FYEKMQ (reference sequence). The germline V and J ends were trimmed by 2 bases and 7 bases, with 21 bases remaining between them. The CDR3 contains 18 residues. DNA for the CDR3: TGTGCCAGCAGCTTAACGGCCCACGGCAGAAGAGGCAATTCACCCCTCCACTTT. As protein: CASSLTAHGRRGNSPLHF.

The rearrangement links TRBV10-3 to TRBJ2-1, with 12 bases fitting TRBD2. The CDR3 extends over 19 amino acids. Germline-derived CDR1 and CDR2 are ENHRY and SYGVKD. J was trimmed by 9 bases and V by 3 bases; bases with no gene match: 18. The CDR3 DNA follows: TGTGCCATCAGTGACCCGACTAGCGGGAGTACCGGGCTCCGGGGTGAGCAGTTCTTC. Amino acids: CAISDPTSGSTGLRGEQFF.

This chain links TRBV29-1 with TRBJ2-1; 9 positions agree with TRBD1. The length of the CDR3 is 14 residues. The junction had 6 bases not matched to a gene; V was cut back by 3 bases and J by 6 bases. Germline-derived CDR1 and CDR2 are SQVTM and ANQGSEA. CDR3 protein: CSVEEQGARNEQFF. The DNA of the CDR3 is TGCAGCGTTGAGGAACAGGGGGCTCGCAATGAGCAGTTCTTC.

The CDR3 bases are TGTGCCAGCAGCTACTTCGACAGGGCCCAAGAGACCCAGTACTTC. The encoded protein is CASSYFDRAQETQYF. The rearrangement uses TRBV5-4 and TRBJ2-5; 7 bases map to TRBD1. Losses at the gene ends were 3 bases for V and 1 base for J; bases not matched to a gene: 6. This CDR3 is 15 amino acids long. Germline loops: CDR1 SGHNT, CDR2 YYREEE (reference sequence).

The chain carries TRBV6-1 and TRBJ1-3; D unresolved. The germline V and J ends were trimmed by 1 base and 8 bases, with 9 bases remaining between them. The CDR3 extends over 13 amino acids. Germline CDR1 reads MNHNS; CDR2 reads SASEGT. This CDR3 reads CASSEGPGYTIYF. The CDR3 DNA reads as TGTGCCAGCAGTGAAGGCCCGGGATACACCATATATTTT.